This is a list of T cell receptor beta chains from one sample in a study of technical replicates of blood from a handful of donors. Using immunoSEQ multiplex PCR, the repertoire was profiled, and TCRdb retains in-frame clones only, with some absent. The repertoire consists of more than 60,000 clones, with 85% to 95% occurring once and the leading ten covering less than 0.5%. Sequenced: T cells isolated from PBMCs. Every receptor here comes from a human donor in good health. Both conserved end residues are part of each CDR3. Each record gives: J gene, D gene, clone size, V gene, CDR3 protein, CDR3 DNA. D genes are given only for firm matches. Rows give clone size only sometimes, using once, few, many, or a class for an expanded clone.

J gene: TRBJ2-7
D gene: TRBD2
clone size: NA
V gene: TRBV19
CDR3 protein: CASSHLPGTSSGGDEQYF
CDR3 DNA: TGTGCCAGTAGTCACTTACCTGGGACTTCCTCCGGGGGGGACGAGCAGTACTTC

J gene: TRBJ2-7
D gene: NA
clone size: NA
V gene: TRBV11-2
CDR3 protein: CASSLGPQGYEQYF
CDR3 DNA: TGTGCCAGCAGCTTAGGGCCACAGGGCTACGAGCAGTACTTC

J gene: TRBJ1-5
D gene: NA
clone size: NA
V gene: TRBV6-5
CDR3 protein: CASSYRAGANQPQHF
CDR3 DNA: TGTGCCAGCAGCTACCGGGCGGGCGCCAATCAGCCCCAGCATTTT

J gene: TRBJ2-7
D gene: TRBD2
clone size: NA
V gene: TRBV6-1
CDR3 protein: CASSEGLAGSYEQYF
CDR3 DNA: TGTGCCAGCAGTGAAGGACTAGCGGGAAGCTACGAGCAGTACTTC

J gene: TRBJ1-1
D gene: NA
clone size: NA
V gene: TRBV5-5
CDR3 protein: CASSYEYMAFF
CDR3 DNA: TGTGCCAGCAGCTACGAGTATATGGCTTTCTTT

J gene: TRBJ2-1
D gene: TRBD1
clone size: NA
V gene: TRBV7-8
CDR3 protein: CASSPGQGRNEQFF
CDR3 DNA: TGTGCCAGCAGCCCAGGACAGGGGCGCAATGAGCAGTTCTTC

J gene: TRBJ1-1
D gene: NA
clone size: NA
V gene: TRBV6-1
CDR3 protein: CASRGVREQGEAFF
CDR3 DNA: TGTGCCAGCAGGGGCGTTAGAGAACAAGGTGAAGCTTTCTTT

J gene: TRBJ2-1
D gene: TRBD1
clone size: NA
V gene: TRBV11-3
CDR3 protein: CASSLRQGIIHEQFF
CDR3 DNA: TGTGCCAGCAGCCTACGACAGGGGATTATTCATGAGCAGTTCTTC

J gene: TRBJ2-7
D gene: NA
clone size: NA
V gene: TRBV21-1
CDR3 protein: CARADYEQYF
CDR3 DNA: TGTGCCAGAGCGGACTACGAGCAGTACTTC

J gene: TRBJ2-2
D gene: NA
clone size: NA
V gene: TRBV6-4
CDR3 protein: CASSVDRNTGELFF
CDR3 DNA: TGTGCCAGCAGTGTGGACAGGAACACCGGGGAGCTGTTTTTT

J gene: TRBJ1-2
D gene: NA
clone size: NA
V gene: TRBV9
CDR3 protein: CASSVGGLNYGYTF
CDR3 DNA: TGTGCCAGCAGCGTAGGGGGACTTAACTATGGCTACACCTTC

J gene: TRBJ2-1
D gene: NA
clone size: once
V gene: TRBV30
CDR3 protein: CAWSPSQGRNNEQFF
CDR3 DNA: TGTGCCTGGAGTCCATCGCAGGGCCGAAACAATGAGCAGTTCTTC